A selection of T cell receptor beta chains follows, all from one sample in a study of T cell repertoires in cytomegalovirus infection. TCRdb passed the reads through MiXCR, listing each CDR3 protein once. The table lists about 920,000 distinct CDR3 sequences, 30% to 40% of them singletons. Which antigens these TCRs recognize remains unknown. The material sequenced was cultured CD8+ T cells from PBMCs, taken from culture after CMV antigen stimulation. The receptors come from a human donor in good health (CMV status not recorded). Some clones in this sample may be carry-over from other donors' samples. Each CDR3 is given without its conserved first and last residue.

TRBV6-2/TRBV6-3,ASFGGMDTYNEQF
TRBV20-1,SAIKPRAYEQY
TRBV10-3,AIRSGQGVSNYGYT
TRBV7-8,ASSPPSGRAETQY
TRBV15,ATSTYRAPYGYT
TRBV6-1,ASSSTGIGQY
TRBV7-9,ASSDDRANTGELF
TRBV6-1,ASSPLLGTEETQY
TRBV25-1,ASSPVSGNSPLH
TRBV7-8,ASSSRTSGGYEQY
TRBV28,ASTVPGQLYGYT
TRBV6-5,ASSTLLQTGDEQF
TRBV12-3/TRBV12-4,ASSLVWTHTRYEQY
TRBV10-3,AISDGGASYEQY
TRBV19,ASTPLAGWGDEQF
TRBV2,ASLVGDSYNEQF
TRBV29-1,SVEGTGLDNEQF
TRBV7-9,ASSLIRGGEQY
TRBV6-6,ASSSGGEAEAF
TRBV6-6,ASSSPGQPNEQF
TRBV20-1,SAREKQKGSYGYT
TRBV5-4,ASSLGDISYEQY
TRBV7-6,AGTALGETGELF
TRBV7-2,ASSLAGGQGAPWVTRWGYT